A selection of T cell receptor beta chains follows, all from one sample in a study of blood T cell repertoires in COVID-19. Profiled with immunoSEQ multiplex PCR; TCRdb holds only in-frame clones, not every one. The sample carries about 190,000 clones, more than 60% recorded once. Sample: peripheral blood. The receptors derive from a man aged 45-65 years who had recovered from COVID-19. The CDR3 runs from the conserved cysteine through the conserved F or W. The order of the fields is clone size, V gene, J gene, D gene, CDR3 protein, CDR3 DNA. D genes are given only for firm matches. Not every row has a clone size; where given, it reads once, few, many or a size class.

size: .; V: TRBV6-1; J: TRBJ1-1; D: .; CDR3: CASSELRAGTEAFF; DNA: TGTGCCAGCAGTGAATTGAGGGCTGGCACTGAAGCTTTCTTT
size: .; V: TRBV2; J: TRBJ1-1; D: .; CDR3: CASSEGRWGGTNTEAFF; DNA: TGTGCCAGCAGTGAAGGTCGTTGGGGGGGCACGAACACTGAAGCTTTCTTT
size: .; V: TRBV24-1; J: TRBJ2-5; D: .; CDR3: CATSDSAKTGETQYF; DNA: TGTGCCACCAGTGACTCTGCCAAAACGGGGGAGACCCAGTACTTC
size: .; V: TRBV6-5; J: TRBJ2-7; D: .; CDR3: CASSTGSYEQYF; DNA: TGTGCCAGCAGTACAGGGTCCTACGAGCAGTACTTC
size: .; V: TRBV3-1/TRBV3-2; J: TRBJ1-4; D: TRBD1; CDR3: CASSTTGTNEKLFF; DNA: TGTGCCAGCAGCACGACAGGGACTAATGAAAAACTGTTTTTT
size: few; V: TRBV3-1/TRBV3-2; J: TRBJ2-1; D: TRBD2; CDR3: CASSQDVTSGYNEQFF; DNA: TGTGCCAGCAGCCAAGATGTAACTAGCGGATACAATGAGCAGTTCTTC
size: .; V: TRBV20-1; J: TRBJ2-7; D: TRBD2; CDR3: CSARAGGEQYF; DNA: TGCAGTGCTAGAGCGGGAGGGGAGCAGTACTTC
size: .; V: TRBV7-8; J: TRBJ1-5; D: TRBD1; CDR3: CASSSMTGGQPQHF; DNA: TGTGCCAGCAGCTCAATGACAGGGGGTCAGCCCCAGCATTTT
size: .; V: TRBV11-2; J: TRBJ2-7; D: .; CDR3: CASSLDSGNSYEQYF; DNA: TGTGCCAGCAGCTTAGATTCAGGGAACTCCTACGAGCAGTACTTC
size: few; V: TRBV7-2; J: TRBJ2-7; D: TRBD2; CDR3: CASSSGVLAGDYEQYF; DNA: TGTGCCAGCAGCTCAGGTGTCCTAGCGGGAGACTACGAGCAGTACTTC
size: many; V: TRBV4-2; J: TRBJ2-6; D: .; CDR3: CASSQVSGLSSGANVLTF; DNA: TGTGCCAGCAGCCAAGTTAGCGGACTAAGCTCTGGGGCCAACGTCCTGACTTTC
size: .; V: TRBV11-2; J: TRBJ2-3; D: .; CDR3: CASSLDRQGFDTQYF; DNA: TGTGCCAGCAGCTTAGATAGGCAGGGTTTTGATACGCAGTATTTT
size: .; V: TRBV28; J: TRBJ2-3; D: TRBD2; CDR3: CAAGGLMATQYF; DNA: TGTGCCGCGGGGGGACTTATGGCTACGCAGTATTTT
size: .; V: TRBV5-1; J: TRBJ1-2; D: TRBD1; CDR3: CASSFRQGDYGYTF; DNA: TGCGCCAGCAGCTTCAGACAGGGCGACTATGGCTACACCTTC
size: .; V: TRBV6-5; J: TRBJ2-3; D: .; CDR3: CASSYSNGRPDTQYF; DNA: TGTGCCAGCAGTTACTCGAATGGGAGACCAGATACGCAGTATTTT
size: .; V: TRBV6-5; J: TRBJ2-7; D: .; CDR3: CASSKWTVAYEQYF; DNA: TGTGCCAGCAGTAAGTGGACAGTCGCCTACGAGCAGTACTTC
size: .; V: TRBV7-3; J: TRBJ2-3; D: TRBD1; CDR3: CASSPGTGDTDTQYF; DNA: TGTGCCAGCAGCCCCGGGACAGGGGACACAGATACGCAGTATTTT
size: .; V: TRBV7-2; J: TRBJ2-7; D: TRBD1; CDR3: CASSLEPGQFYEQYF; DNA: TGTGCCAGCAGCTTAGAACCGGGACAGTTCTACGAGCAGTACTTC
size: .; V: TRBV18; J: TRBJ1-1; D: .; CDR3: CASSSLPHRNTEAFF; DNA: TGTGCCAGCTCATCACTCCCTCACAGGAACACTGAAGCTTTCTTT
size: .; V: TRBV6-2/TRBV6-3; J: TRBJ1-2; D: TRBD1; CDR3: CASSPPWAGGTYGYTF; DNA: TGTGCCAGCAGTCCCCCCTGGGCAGGGGGAACCTATGGCTACACCTTC
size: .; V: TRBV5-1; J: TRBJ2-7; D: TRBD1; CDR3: CASTYGTGGHEQYF; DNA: TGCGCCAGCACCTACGGGACAGGGGGACACGAGCAGTACTTC
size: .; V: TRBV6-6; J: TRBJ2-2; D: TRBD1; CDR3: CASTRSAGGRTGELFF; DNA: TGTGCCAGCACCAGGTCGGCAGGGGGTCGGACCGGGGAGCTGTTTTTT
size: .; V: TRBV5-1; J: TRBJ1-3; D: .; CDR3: CASSLAGVRSGNTIYF; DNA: TGCGCCAGCAGCTTGGCAGGGGTTCGCTCTGGAAACACCATATATTTT
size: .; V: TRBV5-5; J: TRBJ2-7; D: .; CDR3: CASSLQGFSAYEQYF; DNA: TGTGCCAGCAGCCTTCAGGGGTTTTCCGCCTACGAGCAGTACTTC
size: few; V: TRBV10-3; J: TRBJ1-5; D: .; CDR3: CAISESVTGDNQPQHF; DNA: TGTGCCATCAGTGAGTCGGTGACAGGAGACAATCAGCCCCAGCATTTT
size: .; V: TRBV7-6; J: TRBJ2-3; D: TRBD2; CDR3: CASSPLGREEDTQYF; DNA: TGTGCCAGCAGCCCACTGGGGCGGGAGGAGGATACGCAGTATTTT
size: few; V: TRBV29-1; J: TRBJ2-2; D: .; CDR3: CSVVDWNSGTGELFF; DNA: TGCAGCGTTGTAGATTGGAATTCGGGGACCGGGGAGCTGTTTTTT
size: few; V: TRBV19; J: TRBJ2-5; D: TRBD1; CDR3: CASSHIAADREETQYF; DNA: TGTGCCAGTAGTCATATAGCGGCGGACAGGGAAGAGACCCAGTACTTC
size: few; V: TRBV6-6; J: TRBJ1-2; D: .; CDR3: CASSEGYAYGYTF; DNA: TGTGCCAGCAGTGAGGGCTACGCCTATGGCTACACCTTC
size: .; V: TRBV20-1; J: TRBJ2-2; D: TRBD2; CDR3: CSASINNLAGDTGELFF; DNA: TGCAGTGCCAGTATTAATAATCTAGCGGGAGACACCGGGGAGCTGTTTTTT
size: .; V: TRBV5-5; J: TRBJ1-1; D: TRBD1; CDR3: CASSLGTGQWVVEAFF; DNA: TGTGCCAGCAGCTTGGGGACAGGGCAGTGGGTCGTGGAAGCTTTCTTT
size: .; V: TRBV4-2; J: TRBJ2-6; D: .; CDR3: CASSQDPPGVSGANVLTF; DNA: TGTGCCAGCAGCCAAGATCCCCCCGGAGTCTCTGGGGCCAACGTCCTGACTTTC
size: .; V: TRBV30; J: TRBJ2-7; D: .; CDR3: CACQNLGTTSSYEQYF; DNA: TGTGCCTGTCAAAACTTGGGGACAACGAGCTCCTACGAGCAGTACTTC
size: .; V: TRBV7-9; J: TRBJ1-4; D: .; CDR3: CASSLRRGGLVEKLFF; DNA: TGTGCCAGCAGCTTACGTCGCGGGGGGCTAGTTGAAAAACTGTTTTTT
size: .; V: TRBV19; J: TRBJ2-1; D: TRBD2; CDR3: CASRLAGDNEQFF; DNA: TGTGCCAGTAGACTAGCGGGGGACAATGAGCAGTTCTTC
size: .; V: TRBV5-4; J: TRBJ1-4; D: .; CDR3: CASSLAGPNEKLFF; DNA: TGTGCCAGCAGCTTGGCAGGTCCTAATGAAAAACTGTTTTTT
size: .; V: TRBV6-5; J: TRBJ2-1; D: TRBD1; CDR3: CASRTQGVSYNEQFF; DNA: TGTGCCAGCAGGACACAGGGGGTTTCTTACAATGAGCAGTTCTTC
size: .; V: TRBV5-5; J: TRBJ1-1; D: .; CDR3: CASSNTANTEAFF; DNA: TGTGCCAGCAGCAACACAGCGAACACTGAAGCTTTCTTT
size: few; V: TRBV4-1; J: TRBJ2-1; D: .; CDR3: CASSQGWDSIYIEQFF; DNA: TGCGCCAGCAGCCAAGGTTGGGACTCTATATACATTGAGCAGTTCTTC
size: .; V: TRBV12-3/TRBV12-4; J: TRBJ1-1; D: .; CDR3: CASSPDSRVAFF; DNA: TGTGCCAGCAGTCCGGACAGCCGGGTAGCTTTCTTT
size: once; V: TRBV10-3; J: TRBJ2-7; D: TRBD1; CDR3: CAIRTGVESYEQYF; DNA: TGTGCCATCAGGACAGGGGTTGAATCCTACGAGCAGTACTTC
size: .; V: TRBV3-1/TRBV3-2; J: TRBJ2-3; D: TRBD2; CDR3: CASSQSPGQGSSRTSGRAADTQYF; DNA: TGTGCCAGCAGCCAATCTCCGGGACAGGGATCTTCCAGGACTAGCGGGAGGGCCGCAGATACGCAGTATTTT
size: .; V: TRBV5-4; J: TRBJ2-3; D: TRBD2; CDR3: CASSLPSGNTDTQYF; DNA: TGTGCCAGCAGCTTGCCTAGCGGGAACACAGATACGCAGTATTTT
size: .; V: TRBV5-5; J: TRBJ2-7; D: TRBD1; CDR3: CASTDPGDSYSYEQYF; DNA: TGTGCCAGCACTGACCCAGGGGACAGTTACTCCTACGAGCAGTACTTC
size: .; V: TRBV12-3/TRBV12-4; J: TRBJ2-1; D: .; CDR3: CASRGDSGSVQFF; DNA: TGTGCCAGCAGAGGGGACTCCGGATCAGTACAGTTCTTC
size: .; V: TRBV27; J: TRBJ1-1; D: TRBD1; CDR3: CASSLARGRETEAFF; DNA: TGTGCCAGCAGTTTAGCCAGGGGGCGAGAAACTGAAGCTTTCTTT
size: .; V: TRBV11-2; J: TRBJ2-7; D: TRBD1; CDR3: CATSTGTASYEQYF; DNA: TGTGCCACCTCCACCGGGACAGCTTCCTACGAGCAGTACTTC
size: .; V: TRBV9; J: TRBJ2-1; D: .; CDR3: CASSVVGTWDNEQFF; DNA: TGTGCCAGCAGCGTAGTTGGGACTTGGGACAATGAGCAGTTCTTC
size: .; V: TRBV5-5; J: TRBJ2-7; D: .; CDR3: CASNRGGSYEQYF; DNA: TGTGCCAGTAATAGGGGGGGATCCTACGAGCAGTACTTC
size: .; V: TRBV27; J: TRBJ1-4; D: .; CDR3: CASSLGALNNEKLFF; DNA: TGTGCCAGCAGTTTAGGGGCACTAAATAATGAAAAACTGTTTTTT
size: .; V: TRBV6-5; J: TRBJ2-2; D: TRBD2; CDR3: CASSYYGTSRAVELFF; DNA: TGTGCCAGCAGTTACTATGGGACTAGCAGAGCAGTCGAGCTGTTTTTT
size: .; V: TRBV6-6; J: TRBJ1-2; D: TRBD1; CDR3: CASAQGGNYGYTF; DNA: TGTGCCAGCGCACAGGGGGGAAACTATGGCTACACCTTC
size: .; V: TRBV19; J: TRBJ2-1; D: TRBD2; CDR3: CASRTPGLAGGDAQFF; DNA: TGTGCCAGTCGAACGCCGGGACTAGCGGGAGGGGACGCGCAGTTCTTC
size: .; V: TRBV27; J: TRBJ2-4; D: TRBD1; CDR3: CASSGDRENIQYF; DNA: TGTGCCAGCAGTGGGGACAGGGAAAACATTCAGTACTTC
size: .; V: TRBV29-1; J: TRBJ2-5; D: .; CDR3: CSVGQSRETQYF; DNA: TGCAGCGTCGGACAGTCCCGAGAGACCCAGTACTTC